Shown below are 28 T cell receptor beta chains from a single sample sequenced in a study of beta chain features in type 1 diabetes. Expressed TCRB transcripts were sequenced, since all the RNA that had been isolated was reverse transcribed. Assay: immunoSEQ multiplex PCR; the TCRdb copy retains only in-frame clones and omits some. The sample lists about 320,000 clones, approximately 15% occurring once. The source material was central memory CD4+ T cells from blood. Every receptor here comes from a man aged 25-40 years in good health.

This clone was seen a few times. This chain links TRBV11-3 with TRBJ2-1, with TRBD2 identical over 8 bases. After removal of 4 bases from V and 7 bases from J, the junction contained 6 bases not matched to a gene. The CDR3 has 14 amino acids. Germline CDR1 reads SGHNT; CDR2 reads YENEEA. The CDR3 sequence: CASSSSGSGNEQFF. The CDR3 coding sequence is TGTGCCAGCAGCTCCAGCGGGAGTGGAAATGAGCAGTTCTTC.

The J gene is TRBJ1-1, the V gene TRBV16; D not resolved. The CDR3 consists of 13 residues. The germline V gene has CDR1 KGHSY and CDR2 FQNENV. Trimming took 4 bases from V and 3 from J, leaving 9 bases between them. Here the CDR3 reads CASSPSTYTEAFF. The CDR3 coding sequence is TGTGCCAGCAGCCCTAGTACCTACACTGAAGCTTTCTTT. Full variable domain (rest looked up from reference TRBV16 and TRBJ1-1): GEEVAQTPKHLVRGEGQKAKLYCAPIKGHSYVFWYQQVLKNEFKFLISFQNENVFDETGMPKERFSAKCLPNSPCSLEIQATKLEDSAVYFCASSPSTYTEAFFGQGTRLTVV.

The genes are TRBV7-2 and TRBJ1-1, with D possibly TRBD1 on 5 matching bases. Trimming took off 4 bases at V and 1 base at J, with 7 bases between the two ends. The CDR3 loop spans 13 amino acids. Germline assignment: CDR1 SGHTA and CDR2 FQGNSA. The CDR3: CASSWQGNTEAFF. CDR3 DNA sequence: TGTGCCAGCAGCTGGCAGGGGAACACTGAAGCTTTCTTT.

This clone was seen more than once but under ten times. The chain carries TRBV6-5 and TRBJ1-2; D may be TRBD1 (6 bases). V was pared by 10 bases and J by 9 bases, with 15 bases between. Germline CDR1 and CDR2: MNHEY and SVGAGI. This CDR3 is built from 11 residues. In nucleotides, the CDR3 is TGTGCCATCACCACAGGGACTAGCTACACCTTC. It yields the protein CAITTGTSYTF.

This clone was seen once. CDR3 in amino acids: CASSLGPLYEQYV. CDR3 DNA: TGTGCCAGCAGCTTAGGGCCTCTCTACGAGCAGTACGTC. The rearrangement joins TRBV7-8 to TRBJ2-7; no definite D call. The CDR3 consists of 13 residues. The V end was cut by 1 base, the J end by 3 bases, with 7 bases between. CDR1 and CDR2 (germline): SGHVS, FQNEAQ.

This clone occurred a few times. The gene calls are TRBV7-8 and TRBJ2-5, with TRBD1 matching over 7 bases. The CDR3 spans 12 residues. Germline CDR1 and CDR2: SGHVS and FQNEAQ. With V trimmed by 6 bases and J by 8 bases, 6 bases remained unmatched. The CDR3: CASRSTGYTQYF. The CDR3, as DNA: TGTGCCAGCAGATCGACAGGGTATACCCAGTACTTC.

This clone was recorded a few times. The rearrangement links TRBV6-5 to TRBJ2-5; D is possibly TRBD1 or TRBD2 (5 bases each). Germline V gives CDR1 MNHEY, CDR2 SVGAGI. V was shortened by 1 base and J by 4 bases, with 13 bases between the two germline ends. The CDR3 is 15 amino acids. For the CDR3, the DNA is TGTGCCAGCAGTTACTGGGGGACCTCGGGAGAGACCCAGTACTTC. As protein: CASSYWGTSGETQYF.

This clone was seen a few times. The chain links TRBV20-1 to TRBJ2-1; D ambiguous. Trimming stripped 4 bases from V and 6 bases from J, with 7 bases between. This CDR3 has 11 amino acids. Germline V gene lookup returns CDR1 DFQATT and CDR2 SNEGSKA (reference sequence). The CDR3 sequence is CSAIRSNEQFF. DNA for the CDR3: TGCAGTGCTATTCGGTCCAATGAGCAGTTCTTC.

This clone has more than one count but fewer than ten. CDR3 bases: TGCGCCAGCAGTGAGGGACTAGCGGGGAACTCGAAGTATTTT. Protein sequence: CASSEGLAGNSKYF. The V call is TRBV10-1, the J call TRBJ2-3; 12 bases line up with TRBD2. V was clipped by 2 bases and J by 13 bases; unmatched bases: 7. The CDR3 has 14 amino acids. Germline lookup yields CDR1 WNHNN and CDR2 SYGVQD (reference sequence).

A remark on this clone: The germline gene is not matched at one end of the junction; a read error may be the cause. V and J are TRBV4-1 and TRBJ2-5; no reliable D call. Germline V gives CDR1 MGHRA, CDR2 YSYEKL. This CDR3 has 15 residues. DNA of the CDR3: TGTGCCAGCAGCCAAGAGAATCGGGCTGGGGAGACCCAGTACTTC. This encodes CASSQENRAGETQYF.

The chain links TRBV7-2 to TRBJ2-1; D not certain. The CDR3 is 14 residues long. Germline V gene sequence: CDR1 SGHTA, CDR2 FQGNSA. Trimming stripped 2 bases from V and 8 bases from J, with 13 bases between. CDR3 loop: CASSLPAAMDEQFF. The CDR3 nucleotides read TGTGCCAGCAGCTTACCGGCGGCCATGGATGAGCAGTTCTTC.

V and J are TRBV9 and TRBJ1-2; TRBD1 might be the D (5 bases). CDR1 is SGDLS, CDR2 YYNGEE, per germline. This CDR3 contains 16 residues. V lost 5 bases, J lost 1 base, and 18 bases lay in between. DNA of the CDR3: TGTGCCAGCAGGTCCCCGGGGAGGGACTTTAACTATGGCTACACCTTC. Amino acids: CASRSPGRDFNYGYTF. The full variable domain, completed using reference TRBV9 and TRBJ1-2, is DSGVTQTPKHLITATGQRVTLRCSPRSGDLSVYWYQQSLDQGLQFLIQYYNGEERAKGNILERFSAQQFPDLHSELNLSSLELGDSALYFCASRSPGRDFNYGYTFGSGTRLTVV.

CDR3 residues: CASSRGTSSNEQFF. CDR3 sequence (DNA): TGCGCCAGCAGCCGCGGGACTAGCTCCAATGAGCAGTTCTTC. The V gene is TRBV23-1, the J gene TRBJ2-1, with 9 positions matching TRBD2. TRBV23-1 qualifies as an ORF whose function is uncertain. The CDR3 has 14 amino acids. V gave up 6 bases and J gave up 6 bases; unmatched junction bases: 6.

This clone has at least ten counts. The CDR3 DNA reads TGTGCCAGCAGCCAGCGGAGGCGCTCCTACAATGAGCAGTTCTTC. This codes for CASSQRRRSYNEQFF. The V and J genes are TRBV7-2 and TRBJ2-1, with D maybe TRBD2 (5 bases). CDR1 is SGHTA, CDR2 FQGNSA, per germline. The CDR3 covers 15 residues. V gave up 5 bases and J gave up 0 bases, with 11 bases separating them.

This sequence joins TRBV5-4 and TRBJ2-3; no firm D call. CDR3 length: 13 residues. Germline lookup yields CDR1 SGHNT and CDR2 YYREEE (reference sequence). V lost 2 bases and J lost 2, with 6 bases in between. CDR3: CASSFGSTDTQYF. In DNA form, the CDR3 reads TGTGCCAGCAGCTTCGGGTCCACAGATACGCAGTATTTT.

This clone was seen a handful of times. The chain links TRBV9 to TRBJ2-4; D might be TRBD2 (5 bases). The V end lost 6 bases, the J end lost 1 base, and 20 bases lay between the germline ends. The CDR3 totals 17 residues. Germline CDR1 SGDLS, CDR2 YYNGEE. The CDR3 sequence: CASTHAQRPLAKNIQYF. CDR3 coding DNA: TGTGCCAGCACCCACGCACAGCGGCCCTTGGCCAAAAACATTCAGTACTTC.

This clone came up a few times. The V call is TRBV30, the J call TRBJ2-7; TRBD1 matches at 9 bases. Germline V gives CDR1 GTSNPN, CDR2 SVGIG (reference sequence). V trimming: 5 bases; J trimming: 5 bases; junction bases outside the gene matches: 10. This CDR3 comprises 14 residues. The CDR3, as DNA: TGTGCCTGGGGACCGGGACAGGGTATCCACGAGCAGTACGTC. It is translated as CAWGPGQGIHEQYV.

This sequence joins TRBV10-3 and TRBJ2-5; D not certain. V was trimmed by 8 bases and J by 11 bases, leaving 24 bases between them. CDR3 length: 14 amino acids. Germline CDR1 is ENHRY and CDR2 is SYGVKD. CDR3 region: CAIFLPHAHYEQYF. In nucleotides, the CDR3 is TGTGCCATCTTTTTGCCGCATGCACATTATGAGCAGTACTTC.

The chain's CDR3 is CASLVRISETQYF. Here the CDR3 DNA reads TGTGCCAGCTTAGTCAGAATTTCGGAGACCCAGTACTTC. This chain links TRBV2 with TRBJ2-5; no clear D. V shed 8 bases and J shed 5 bases, with 15 bases lying between them. The CDR3 extends over 13 amino acids. Germline V gives CDR1 SNHLY, CDR2 FYNNEI.

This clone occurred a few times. The CDR3 is CASTPDNYGYTF. CDR3 bases: TGTGCCAGCACCCCGGACAACTATGGCTACACCTTC. The rearrangement links TRBV6-5 to TRBJ1-2; no reliable D call. The CDR3 extends over 12 amino acids. The germline V and J ends were trimmed by 7 bases and 2 bases, with 8 bases remaining between them. Per the germline V gene, CDR1 is MNHEY and CDR2 is SVGAGI.

CDR3 coding DNA: TGTGCCAGCTCACTAGGACAGGCTGAAGGCAATGAGCAGTTCTTC. Its translation: CASSLGQAEGNEQFF. The chain combines TRBV18 with TRBJ2-1; 7 positions match TRBD1. The CDR3 is 15 residues long. After removal of 4 bases from V and 6 bases from J, the junction contained 9 bases not matched to a gene. Germline V gene sequence: CDR1 KGHSH, CDR2 LQKENI.

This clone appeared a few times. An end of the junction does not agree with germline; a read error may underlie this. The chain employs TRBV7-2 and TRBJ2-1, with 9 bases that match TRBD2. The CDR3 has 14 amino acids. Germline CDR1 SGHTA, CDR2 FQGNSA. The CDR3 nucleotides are TGTGCCAGCAGATTAGCGGGGGTGGGCAATGAGCAGTTCTTC. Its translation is CASRLAGVGNEQFF.

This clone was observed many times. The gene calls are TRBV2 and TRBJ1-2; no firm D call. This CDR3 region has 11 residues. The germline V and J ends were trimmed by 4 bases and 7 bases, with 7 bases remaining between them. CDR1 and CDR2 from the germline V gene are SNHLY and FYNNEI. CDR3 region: CASSALGGYTF. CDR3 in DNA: TGTGCCAGCAGTGCGCTGGGTGGCTACACCTTC.

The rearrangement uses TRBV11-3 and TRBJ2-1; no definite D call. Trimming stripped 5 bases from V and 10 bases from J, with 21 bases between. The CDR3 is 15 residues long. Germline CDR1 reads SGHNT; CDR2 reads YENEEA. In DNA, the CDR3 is TGTGCCAGCAGCGCCGCTGAGTCCCCATTGAGAGAGCAGTTCTTC. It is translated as CASSAAESPLREQFF.

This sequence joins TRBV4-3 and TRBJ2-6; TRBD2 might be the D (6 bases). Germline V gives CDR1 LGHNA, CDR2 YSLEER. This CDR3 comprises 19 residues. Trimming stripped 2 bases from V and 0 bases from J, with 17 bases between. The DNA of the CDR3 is TGCGCCAGCAGCCAAACTGGGGGGTTCTCGAGCTCTGGGGCCAACGTCCTGACTTTC. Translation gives CASSQTGGFSSSGANVLTF.

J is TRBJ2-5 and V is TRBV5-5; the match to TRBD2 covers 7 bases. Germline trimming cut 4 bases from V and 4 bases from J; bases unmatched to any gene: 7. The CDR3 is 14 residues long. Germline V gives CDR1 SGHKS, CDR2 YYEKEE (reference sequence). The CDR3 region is CASSASREGETQYF. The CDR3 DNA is TGTGCCAGCAGCGCTTCCAGGGAGGGAGAGACCCAGTACTTC. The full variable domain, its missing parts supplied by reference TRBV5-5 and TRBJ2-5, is DAGVTQSPTHLIKTRGQQVTLRCSPISGHKSVSWYQQVLGQGPQFIFQYYEKEERGRGNFPDRFSARQFPNYSSELNVNALLLGDSALYLCASSASREGETQYFGPGTRLLVL.

In nucleotides, the CDR3 is TGTGCCAGCAGCCCTCGGGGGACCCTTGAGCAGTTCTTC. Encoded protein: CASSPRGTLEQFF. The J gene is TRBJ2-1, the V gene TRBV6-1; TRBD2 might be the D (6 bases). V lost 6 bases to trimming and J lost 9 bases, with 15 bases between them. Germline CDR1 reads MNHNS; CDR2 reads SASEGT. The CDR3 spans 13 residues.

The CDR3 coding sequence is TGTGCCAGCACTAAGAGTTCTGGGAATCAGCCCCAGCATTTT. As protein: CASTKSSGNQPQHF. The V and J genes are TRBV6-6 and TRBJ1-5, with D uncertain. The CDR3 runs to 14 residues. Germline V lookup: CDR1 MNHNY, CDR2 SVGAGI (reference sequence). Trimming left V 7 bases short and J 4 bases short, with 14 bases between.